This T cell receptor beta chain was found in a study of regulatory T cells in long-lasting Graves disease. Study background: Graves' patients (newly diagnosed) had been on antithyroid drugs under 3 months.

Time point noted: newly diagnosed GD, antithyroid drugs for less than 3 months. The TCR library used RNA extracted from PBMCs. Staff took about 9 milliliters of peripheral blood and put it into EDTA tubes. There are a few counts of this clonotype. The CDR3 consists of 13 residues. The germline CDR1 and CDR2 sequences are LNHNV and YYDKDF (reference sequence). Trimming shortened V by 4 bases and J by 7 bases, and 13 bases separated the two germline ends. For TCR beta, libraries came from iRepertoire HTBI primers and Arm-PCR of CDR3 regions. In TCRdb, the multiplex PCR reads were re-called with MiXCR into one record per CDR3 protein. The data contain under 450,000 distinct CDR3 sequences, 15% to 20% of them singletons. The sample was also linked to a second study, of T cells in Graves' hyperthyroidism and ophthalmopathy. As reported in that work: The hyperthyroidism patients had all been newly diagnosed, and their disease duration was under 2 months. Their ages ranged from 18 to 65 years. Uncontrolled infection, other autoimmune disease, pregnancy or lactation led to exclusion.

The sample was peripheral blood mononuclear cells (PBMCs), taken at new diagnosis, from a patient treated with antithyroid drugs. The receptor comes from a woman aged 18 to 35 with Graves disease. The chain uses TRBV15 and TRBJ1-1; no clear D gene. The CDR3, as DNA: TGTGCCACCAGCACCTTTGGAGGCAGTGAAGCTTTCTTT. Protein sequence: CATSTFGGSEAFF. Based on the CDR3 plus reference TRBV15 and TRBJ1-1, the full variable domain is DAMVIQNPRYQVTQFGKPVTLSCSQTLNHNVMYWYQQKSSQAPKLLFHYYDKDFNNEADTPDNFQSRRPNTSFCFLDIRSPGLGDTAMYLCATSTFGGSEAFFGQGTRLTVV.